Below, 21 T cell receptor beta chains from the same sample are listed, as sequenced in a study of cytomegalovirus exposure and HLA in healthy donors. A multiplex PCR was run with 60 Vbeta primers and 13 Jbeta primers. Generated by immunoSEQ multiplex PCR, the TCRdb table keeps only in-frame clones and is missing some. The sample holds 150,000 to 250,000 clones. Material: PBMCs. The source of these receptors is a boy aged 5-17 years in good health and CMV-seronegative.

The J gene is TRBJ1-6, the V gene TRBV27; no clear D. Germline CDR1 MNHEY, CDR2 SMNVEV (reference sequence). The CDR3 loop spans 17 amino acids. With 3 bases removed from V and 4 bases from J, the gap between germline ends came to 16 bases. The chain's CDR3 is CASSFRYPTLYNSPLHF. CDR3 coding DNA: TGTGCCAGCAGTTTCCGTTACCCCACTTTGTATAATTCACCCCTCCACTTT.

V and J are TRBV18 and TRBJ2-7; tentative D call: TRBD1 (5 bases). Germline CDR1 is KGHSH and CDR2 is LQKENI. This CDR3 has 18 amino acids. The ends were cut back, 3 bases at V and 5 bases at J, with 26 bases in the middle. Here the CDR3 reads CASSPSPPTVWGVHEQYF. The CDR3, as DNA: TGTGCCAGCTCACCGTCTCCTCCGACAGTTTGGGGCGTTCACGAGCAGTACTTC.

The DNA of the CDR3 is TGTGCCAGCAGTGATGGTCGGGGAGAGCAGTACTTC. This encodes CASSDGRGEQYF. V and J are TRBV2 and TRBJ2-7, with D perhaps TRBD2 (5 bases). Germline V gene lookup returns CDR1 SNHLY and CDR2 FYNNEI. Trimming took off 3 bases at V and 7 bases at J, with 10 bases between the two ends. This CDR3 comprises 12 residues.

The chain carries TRBV6-6 and TRBJ1-6; 7 bases line up with TRBD1. Germline CDR1 and CDR2: MNHNY and SVGAGI (reference sequence). V was pared by 8 bases and J by 10 bases, with 14 bases of the junction left unmatched. This CDR3 has 15 residues. CDR3: CASAIPRGQPSPLHF. Here the CDR3 DNA reads TGTGCCAGCGCAATCCCCCGGGGACAGCCGTCACCCCTCCACTTT.

The chain combines TRBV7-9 with TRBJ2-1; perhaps TRBD2 as D (5 bases). This CDR3 spans 13 amino acids. V was shortened by 3 bases and J by 6 bases, with 9 bases between the two germline ends. Germline CDR1 and CDR2: SEHNR and FQNEAQ (reference sequence). CDR3 nucleotides: TGTGCCAGCAGCTTGGAGGCCAGCAATGAGCAGTTCTTC. Protein sequence: CASSLEASNEQFF.

The V and J genes are TRBV2 and TRBJ2-1; 11 nucleotides align to TRBD2. The germline V gene has CDR1 SNHLY and CDR2 FYNNEI. Germline trimming cut 5 bases from V and 3 bases from J; bases unmatched to any gene: 15. This CDR3 contains 19 residues. CDR3 sequence reads: CASSKNPSSSGGLYNEQFF. Written as DNA, the CDR3 is TGTGCCAGCAGTAAAAACCCCTCCTCTAGCGGGGGGCTCTACAATGAGCAGTTCTTC.

A remark on this clone: Sequence at one end of the junction differs from germline and may be a read error. The chain joins TRBV5-5 to TRBJ2-7; no clear D. This CDR3 is built from 12 residues. Germline CDR1 SGHKS, CDR2 YYEKEE (reference sequence). The CDR3 here is CASSGDSGRKDF. CDR3 bases: TGTGCCAGCAGCGGAGACTCGGGTCGGAAGGACTTC.

This sequence joins TRBV18 and TRBJ2-7, with D perhaps TRBD2 (6 bases). Germline-derived CDR1 and CDR2 are KGHSH and LQKENI. The CDR3 length is 14 residues. V was pared by 5 bases and J by 6 bases, with 17 bases between. The CDR3 sequence: CASSSDWGVSEQYF. CDR3 nucleotide sequence: TGTGCCAGCTCATCCGACTGGGGGGTCTCCGAGCAGTACTTC.

The chain recombines TRBV5-5 with TRBJ1-2; 9 nucleotides agree with TRBD1. Per germline, CDR1 SGHKS and CDR2 YYEKEE (reference sequence). V lost 4 bases and J lost 8; bases outside the gene matches: 12. This CDR3 has 15 amino acids. The CDR3 DNA reads TGTGCCAGCAGCCCCTCGGGACAGGGCTTAGTCGGCTACACCTTC. It yields the protein CASSPSGQGLVGYTF.

The chain is built from TRBV7-8 and TRBJ1-1; 8 bases agree with TRBD1. V dropped 0 bases and J dropped 3; count of bases not matched to a gene: 12. CDR1 and CDR2 from the germline V gene are SGHVS and FQNEAQ. The CDR3 runs 18 residues. The DNA of the CDR3 is TGTGCCAGCAGCTTAGCGGGGGCGGGGACAGGATATTACACTGAAGCTTTCTTT. This sequence encodes CASSLAGAGTGYYTEAFF. Filled out from reference TRBV7-8 and TRBJ1-1, the complete variable domain reads GAGVSQSPRYKVAKRGQDVALRCDPISGHVSLFWYQQALGQGPEFLTYFQNEAQLDKSGLPSDRFFAERPEGSVSTLKIQRTQQEDSAVYLCASSLAGAGTGYYTEAFFGQGTRLTVV.

This rearrangement joins TRBV28 to TRBJ1-3; TRBD1 might be the D (5 bases). CDR1 is MDHEN, CDR2 SYDVKM, per germline. Trimming shortened V by 8 bases and J by 1 base, and 21 bases separated the two germline ends. The CDR3 has 17 residues. This CDR3 reads CASLGGLGPPSGNTIYF. CDR3 sequence (DNA): TGTGCCAGCCTTGGGGGGTTAGGCCCCCCTTCTGGAAACACCATATATTTT.

The chain employs TRBV6-6 and TRBJ1-5; D ambiguous. Germline CDR1 is MNHNY and CDR2 is SVGAGI (reference sequence). The CDR3 is 11 residues long. V was shortened by 6 bases and J by 13 bases, with 13 bases between the two germline ends. CDR3 nucleotides: TGTGCCAGCAGAGTAACAGAGATGCAGCATTTT. Residues: CASRVTEMQHF.

The V and J genes are TRBV7-2 and TRBJ2-5; no firm D call. Trimming removed 1 base at V and 3 bases at J, with 12 bases between. Looked up from germline, CDR1 is SGHTA and CDR2 is FQGNSA. This CDR3 contains 15 residues. CDR3: CASSLGPERKETQYF. As DNA, the CDR3 is TGTGCCAGCAGCTTAGGGCCGGAGAGGAAAGAGACCCAGTACTTC. Full variable domain (missing parts from reference TRBV7-2 and TRBJ2-5): GAGVSQSPSNKVTEKGKDVELRCDPISGHTALYWYRQSLGQGLEFLIYFQGNSAPDKSGLPSDRFSAERTGGSVSTLTIQRTQQEDSAVYLCASSLGPERKETQYFGPGTRLLVL.

The chain carries TRBV19 and TRBJ2-7, with 9 nucleotides matching TRBD2. CDR1 and CDR2 from the germline V gene are LNHDA and SQIVND (reference sequence). Trimming took 5 bases from V and 0 from J; bases not matched to a gene: 8. The CDR3 has 16 amino acids. The CDR3 loop reads CASSGSSGVTSYEQYF. The CDR3 region has the DNA TGTGCCAGTAGTGGATCTAGCGGGGTAACCTCCTACGAGCAGTACTTC.

The rearrangement links TRBV12-5 to TRBJ2-4; possibly TRBD2 for D (6 bases). There are 17 residues in the CDR3. The germline V gene encodes CDR1 LGHNT and CDR2 FRNRAP. V was cut by 0 bases and J by 0 bases, with 12 bases left in between. CDR3 sequence (DNA): TGTGCTAGTGGTTTGGTCCTCGGGAGAGGAGCCAAAAACATTCAGTACTTC. Protein sequence: CASGLVLGRGAKNIQYF.

This sequence joins TRBV2 and TRBJ1-1, with D perhaps matching TRBD1 (6 bases). Germline lookup yields CDR1 SNHLY and CDR2 FYNNEI. Trimming took 4 bases from V and 6 from J, leaving 12 bases between them. The CDR3 covers 13 residues. The CDR3 spells CASSAGATAEAFF. CDR3 nucleotide sequence: TGTGCCAGCAGTGCAGGGGCCACCGCTGAAGCTTTCTTT.

The chain carries TRBV4-1 and TRBJ1-2; TRBD1 aligns across 10 bases. Germline CDR1 and CDR2: MGHRA and YSYEKL. The CDR3 spans 17 residues. With 5 bases clipped from V and 0 bases from J, the junction kept 9 bases outside the gene matches. Here the CDR3 reads CASSSFDRGLTNYGYTF. DNA for the CDR3: TGCGCCAGCAGCTCCTTTGACAGGGGGCTTACTAACTATGGCTACACCTTC.

The J gene is TRBJ2-6, the V gene TRBV5-1; TRBD1 might be the D (5 bases). The V end lost 6 bases, the J end lost 2 bases, and 15 bases lay between the germline ends. The CDR3 is made up of 16 amino acids. CDR1 SGHRS and CDR2 YFSETQ come from the germline V gene. Here the CDR3 reads CASKDKEGTGANVLTF. DNA of the CDR3: TGCGCCAGCAAGGACAAAGAAGGCACTGGGGCCAACGTCCTGACTTTC.

The gene calls are TRBV5-6 and TRBJ1-1, with TRBD1 identical over 8 bases. V was pared by 1 base and J by 0 bases, with 8 bases of the junction left unmatched. The CDR3 is 17 residues long. Germline CDR1 and CDR2: SGHDT and YYEEEE. The DNA for the CDR3 is TGTGCCAGCAGCTTGTCGTTCAGGGGGCTCATGAACACTGAAGCTTTCTTT. Encoded protein: CASSLSFRGLMNTEAFF.

The chain employs TRBV18 and TRBJ2-5; D remains unclear. Germline V gene sequence: CDR1 KGHSH, CDR2 LQKENI. The CDR3 runs to 14 residues. V was trimmed by 3 bases and J by 2 bases, leaving 10 bases between them. In DNA form, the CDR3 reads TGTGCCAGCTCACCTGCGGTGAGGCAAGAGACCCAGTACTTC. Its translation is CASSPAVRQETQYF. Together with reference TRBV18 and TRBJ2-5, the CDR3 gives the full variable domain: NAGVMQNPRHLVRRRGQEARLRCSPMKGHSHVYWYRQLPEEGLKFMVYLQKENIIDESGMPKERFSAEFPKEGPSILRIQQVVRGDSAAYFCASSPAVRQETQYFGPGTRLLVL.

V usage is TRBV6-5 and J usage is TRBJ1-1; 12 bases are shared with TRBD1. The CDR3 loop spans 16 amino acids. Unmatched junction bases numbered 6, after V lost 2 bases and J lost 5 bases. CDR1 MNHEY and CDR2 SVGAGI come from the germline V gene. CDR3 region: CASSYGTGGSGTEAFF. In DNA form, the CDR3 reads TGTGCCAGCAGTTACGGGACAGGGGGCTCAGGTACTGAAGCTTTCTTT.